This T cell receptor beta chain was identified in a study of beta chain features in type 1 diabetes (dated by TCRdb to the late 2010s). At the level of the whole study: No differences in mean age, gender distribution, total cell number or subset yield were found between patients and healthy donors. The study compared TCRB repertoires of sorted circulating CD4+ T cell subsets between recently diagnosed type 1 diabetes patients and matched healthy donors. Naive and central memory subsets were obtained from all 28 donors, but regulatory and stem cell-like memory subsets were isolated from only 8 patients and roughly 8 healthy donors. A total of over 95,000,000 sorted cells were examined across all samples, and RNA yield correlated strongly with the number of cells per subset.

V lost 5 bases and J lost 5 bases; the stretch between them is 13 bases long. The CDR1 and CDR2 encoded by the germline V gene are MNHEY and SVGAGI. There are 14 amino acids in the CDR3, from cysteine to phenylalanine inclusive. The DNA shown is the 42-base CDR3, in frame from base 1. From each donor, a single peripheral blood sample of approximately 0.11 L on average was drawn into heparinised tubes. A BD FACSAria II was used to sort naive, central memory, regulatory and stem cell-like memory CD4+ T cells with a panel that included CD45RO, CCR7, CD25, CD127, CD95 and CD27. Every sorted population had a purity above 95%. PBMCs were isolated immediately by Lymphoprep density gradient centrifugation and stained directly without culture. Samples were stained and sorted in pairs, with one healthy donor and one patient per experiment, so that batch effects were minimized. In this sample, this clone turned up a few times. Its antigen is currently not known. No qualities accompany the bases; no much larger clone lies one base away.

The High Capacity cDNA Reverse Transcription Kit was used to reverse transcribe all of the isolated RNA, meaning that expressed TCRB transcripts were what got sequenced. Naive, central memory and regulatory T cell samples underwent deep immunoSEQ sequencing, averaging about 3.57 million total reads per sample. Sorted cells were lysed in RLT buffer and RNA was extracted with DNase-treated RNeasy Micro or Mini kits, depending on cell number. To prevent cross-contamination, every cell subset was processed on its own, while patient and healthy donor samples were processed together. Using the immunoSEQ multiplex PCR, TCRB sequences were amplified from cDNA into 87-bp fragments spanning the CDR3 region. Amplicons were sequenced on the Illumina HiSeq platform. The paper's processing steps were these. PCR bias was computationally corrected using synthetic template baselines, reads within Hamming distance 2 were collapsed, and singletons that could not be merged were discarded. Reads were aligned against IMGT to assign V, D and J genes, CDR3 length and insertions or deletions at six rearrangement sites. Within each subset, clonotype counts were normalized to the number of sorted cells before true diversity and Gini coefficients were calculated with the tcR R package. The overlap coefficient, calculated on TCRB nucleotide sequences, was used to measure repertoire sharing. Sourced from immuneACCESS, this table was stored by TCRdb with only in-frame sequences that have V and J called. A share of the clones is absent; for the studies checked, an unresolved V gene accounts for under half, and the remainder has no known explanation. V, J and clone size reflect that table, while D and trimming were determined from the DNA. The sample data list fewer than 150,000 clones, and less than 8.5% of these were observed just once. In total, the top ten clones hold 1.4% of the sample.

Study-wide conclusions, independent of this receptor: Shorter templates might have been favored by PCR, but patient and control samples were amplified and corrected together, so both groups would have been affected equally by any skew. HLA sub-analyses involved small numbers of individuals, so any influence of HLA type on TCRB rearrangement remained unresolved. Naive, central memory and regulatory TCRB repertoires appeared more similar among patients than among healthy donors. Because cDNA was sequenced instead of genomic DNA, highly expressing activated cells could be over-represented, though the groups showed no difference in activation or CD3 levels. Fewer insertions and more nucleotide deletions at VDJ recombination sites were observed in patients with type 1 diabetes, implying thymic rearrangement abnormalities. In all four CD4+ subsets, TCRB CDR3 length was moderately but significantly shorter in type 1 diabetes patients.

What was sequenced was central memory CD4+ T cells from blood. The chain links TRBV6-5 with TRBJ2-1; TRBD2 is perhaps the D gene, given 5 matching bases. The receptor's source is a woman aged 25 to 39 in good health. The CDR3 reads as follows: CASSITGENNEQFF. The DNA sequence is TGTGCCAGCAGTATAACTGGGGAGAACAATGAGCAGTTCTTC.